This T cell receptor (beta chain) was identified in a study of lymphopenia after photon versus proton radiotherapy. Overall study results and limits: Post-nadir diversity loss with photons came from oligoclonal expansion, particularly CD8+ Temra cells. A bigger post-nadir fall in TCR diversity correlated inversely with survival time in deceased patients. Under photons, naive T cells and diversity fell while effector/memory populations rose.

This clone was counted a few times. Antigen: not known. The protocol was immunoSEQ multiplex PCR, while the TCRdb copy is restricted to in-frame clones and leaves out a portion. The sample holds approximately 91,000 clones, around 83% seen once. Germline V gives CDR1 MNHNS, CDR2 SASEGT. CDR3 length: 14 amino acids. Losses at the gene ends were 6 bases for V and 4 bases for J; bases not matched to a gene: 8. This TCR derives from a man aged 60 to 75 with pancreatic cancer. The V gene is TRBV6-1, the J gene TRBJ1-2; TRBD1 matches at 7 bases. The sequencing here drew on peripheral blood, taken from a patient treated with proton-based radiotherapy. In nucleotides, the CDR3 is TGTGCCAGCAGCCTATTGACAGGGACCTATGGCTACACCTTC. Protein product: CASSLLTGTYGYTF.